This paragraph reports one T cell receptor beta chain. Use of 60 Vbeta and 13 Jbeta primers characterized the PCR. Profiling relied on immunoSEQ multiplex PCR, and the TCRdb table lists in-frame clones only, not all of them. Its listing shows some 72,000 clones. This sample stems from a study of cytomegalovirus exposure and HLA in healthy donors. Background on the study: Roughly 80% of around 390 genotyped donors fell in the Caucasian-associated ancestry cluster.

Specimen: PBMCs. This sequence was found in a man younger than 40 in good health and CMV-seronegative.

The CDR3 nucleotides are TGTGCCAGCAGCGACAGGCCCTTATACGAGCAGTACTTC. Protein product: CASSDRPLYEQYF. The chain is built from TRBV11-1 and TRBJ2-7, with D possibly TRBD1 on 6 matching bases. The germline V gene has CDR1 SGHAT and CDR2 FQDESV (reference sequence). The CDR3 consists of 13 residues. Trimming stripped 5 bases from V and 4 bases from J, with 12 bases between.